Many counts were recorded for the clone carrying this T cell receptor beta chain. TCR beta CDR3 regions were amplified from RNA transcripts. The HTBI primer set was used in a first-round RT-PCR of the TCR CDR3. Via MiXCR, TCRdb re-called the multiplex PCR reads, giving one row per CDR3 protein. The table shows a few hundred thousand distinct CDR3 sequences, with under 15% occurring only once. These data come from a study of T cells in Graves' hyperthyroidism and ophthalmopathy. PBMCs were obtained from about 9 ml fresh peripheral blood. The CDR3 is 15 residues long. The germline CDR1 and CDR2 sequences are MDHEN and SYDVKM. Trimming removed 6 bases from V and 5 bases from J; junction bases left unmatched: 7.

Source material: blood. The gene calls are TRBV28 and TRBJ2-7, with TRBD2 identical over 13 bases. This TCR derives from a woman younger than 45 with Graves' hyperthyroidism. CDR3 loop: CASRTSGRAVDEQYF. CDR3 in DNA: TGTGCCAGCAGAACTAGCGGGAGGGCCGTGGACGAGCAGTACTTC.